This T cell receptor (beta chain) stems from a study of control samples from healthy donors and cancer patients. With 8 bases removed from V and 0 bases from J, the gap between germline ends came to 14 bases. CDR3 length equals 15 residues. CDR1 is MNHEY and CDR2 is SVGAGI in the germline V gene. Only in-frame clones appear in the TCRdb table, and some are missing; sequencing was by immunoSEQ multiplex PCR. The data hold 100,000 to 150,000 clones, with under 95% observed a single time. Sequenced: blood. This sequence was found in a man younger than 35 in good health. The V and J genes are TRBV6-5 and TRBJ1-5, with a possible D match to TRBD1 (5 bases). The CDR3 reads CASHSGTVSNQPQHF. CDR3 coding DNA: TGTGCCAGCCACTCCGGGACGGTTAGCAATCAGCCCCAGCATTTT.